What follows describes a single TCR beta chain. Germline CDR1 is SEHNR and CDR2 is FQNEAQ (reference sequence). CDR3 size: 13 residues. V lost 2 bases, J lost 5 bases, and 10 bases lay in between. The assay was immunoSEQ multiplex PCR, and TCRdb's table has in-frame clones only and misses some. The table lists 91,000 or so clones, around 94% of them singletons. This sample was included in a study of T cell changes during pregnancy in multiple sclerosis. Sequenced here: peripheral blood, sampled after pregnancy. The V gene is TRBV7-9, the J gene TRBJ2-7; D is unresolved. The source is a female donor with multiple sclerosis, enrolled in a pregnancy study. This CDR3 is CASSLNDGHEQYF. The CDR3 DNA follows: TGTGCCAGCAGCTTAAATGATGGCCACGAGCAGTACTTC. Supplemented by reference TRBV7-9 and TRBJ2-7, the full variable domain reads DTGVSQNPRHKITKRGQNVTFRCDPISEHNRLYWYRQTLGQGPEFLTYFQNEAQLEKSRLLSDRFSAERPKGSFSTLEIQRTEQGDSAMYLCASSLNDGHEQYFGPGTRLTVT.